This is a list of T cell receptor beta chains from one sample in a study of T cell responses to AZD1222 COVID-19 vaccine. Sequenced by immunoSEQ multiplex PCR; TCRdb stores in-frame clones only, minus some. The data show some 170,000 clones, with about nine tenths seen just once and more than 3.5% held by the top ten. Source: peripheral blood, taken 28 days after the second dose of the MenACWY control vaccine. The receptors shown here come from an adult who received the MenACWY meningococcal vaccine as a control. CDR3s include the opening cysteine and the closing phenylalanine or tryptophan. D genes are given only for firm matches. Size tells how often a clone was seen (once, few, many) or the class of an expanded clone, and some rows leave it out.

>TRBD1|-|TRBJ2-6|TRBV10-3
TGTGCCATCAGTAGGGACAGCTCTGGGGCCAACGTCCTGACTTTC
CAISRDSSGANVLTF
>-|-|TRBJ1-2|TRBV6-5
TGTGCCAGCAGCCCCGGGACCTCTACTTATGGCTACACCTTC
CASSPGTSTYGYTF
>-|-|TRBJ1-2|TRBV7-9
TGTGCCAGCAGCGACGGTTATGGCTACACCTTC
CASSDGYGYTF
>TRBD2|-|TRBJ2-3|TRBV29-1
TGCAGCGGCCTAAGGGGCCTAGCGGGAGAATCAGATACGCAGTATTTT
CSGLRGLAGESDTQYF
>-|-|TRBJ1-3|TRBV14
TGTGCCAGCAGGTCTTATGGAAACACCATATATTTT
CASRSYGNTIYF
>TRBD1|-|TRBJ1-2|TRBV6-2/TRBV6-3
TGTGCCAGCAGTTACACCGACAGGGGCGGCTACACCTTC
CASSYTDRGGYTF
>-|-|TRBJ2-7|TRBV5-6
TGTGCCAGCAGCCCCGGGACAAGTAGAGAGCAGTACTTC
CASSPGTSREQYF
>TRBD1|-|TRBJ2-7|TRBV6-5
TGTGCCAGCAGTTCTATCGGGACAGGGCTTTACGAGCAGTACTTC
CASSSIGTGLYEQYF
>TRBD2|-|TRBJ2-3|TRBV19
TGTGCCAGTAGTATCGGGGGAGGGCGGGATACGCAGTATTTT
CASSIGGGRDTQYF
>-|-|TRBJ1-1|TRBV19
TGTGCCAGTACCGCCTTGGGGGGGATAGGGTCTGAAGCTTTCTTT
CASTALGGIGSEAFF
>-|-|TRBJ1-4|TRBV7-3
TGTGCCAGCAGCTTAATGCCTAATGAAAAACTGTTTTTT
CASSLMPNEKLFF
>-|-|TRBJ2-1|TRBV10-3
TGTGCCATCAGTGAGTCAGGCGGCGCGAATGAGCAGTTCTTC
CAISESGGANEQFF
>TRBD1|-|TRBJ1-5|TRBV5-1
TGCGCCAGCAGCTTGGCCGGGACAGGGGGCAATCAGCCCCAGCATTTT
CASSLAGTGGNQPQHF
>-|-|TRBJ2-7|TRBV9
TGTGCCAGCAGCGTAGCCTTCTGGACGGAACCCTACGAGCAGTACTTC
CASSVAFWTEPYEQYF
>-|-|TRBJ2-2|TRBV24-1
TGTGCCACCAGTGAGAACGGGGTTCCGAACACCGGGGAGCTGTTTTTT
CATSENGVPNTGELFF
>-|-|TRBJ2-7|TRBV7-9
TGTGCCAGCAGCCCCCCCGGGACCGATCGAGGCGAGCAGTACTTC
CASSPPGTDRGEQYF
>-|-|TRBJ2-7|TRBV5-6
TGTGCCAGCAGCTTGAGTTGGGCAGGGGTCGCCTACGAGCAGTACTTC
CASSLSWAGVAYEQYF
>-|-|TRBJ1-1|TRBV28
TGTGCCAGCAGTTTAAAAACAGGAGGGGTGAACACTGAAGCTTTCTTT
CASSLKTGGVNTEAFF
>-|-|TRBJ2-3|TRBV19
TGTGCCAGTAGTCCTTGGACGGATCCCACAGATACGCAGTATTTT
CASSPWTDPTDTQYF
>-|-|TRBJ2-5|TRBV6-2/TRBV6-3
TGTGCCAGCAGTTACGGCGGACAAGGGGAGACCCAGTACTTC
CASSYGGQGETQYF
>TRBD2|-|TRBJ2-2|TRBV3-1/TRBV3-2
TGTGCCAGCAGCCAAGACTACGAGAGCGGGAGGGATCACCCCGGGGAGCTGTTTTTT
CASSQDYESGRDHPGELFF
>-|-|TRBJ1-1|TRBV28
TGTGCCAGCAGTTTATCGTGGAAGGGGGACACTGAAGCTTTCTTT
CASSLSWKGDTEAFF
>-|once|TRBJ1-2|TRBV29-1
TGCAGCGTTGAGCGGGGAGGGGGCTACACCTTC
CSVERGGGYTF
>-|-|TRBJ1-3|TRBV5-6
TGTGCCAGCAGCGTCGGAAACACCATATATTTT
CASSVGNTIYF
>-|-|TRBJ2-2|TRBV28
TGTGCCAGCAGACCCCCGACAGAAAACACCGGGGAGCTGTTTTTT
CASRPPTENTGELFF